A selection of T cell receptor beta chains follows, all from one sample in a study of shared clonotypes between healthy human individuals. Sequencing was performed with immunoSEQ multiplex PCR; in TCRdb, only in-frame clones are kept and a portion is missing. The sample consists of roughly 2.2 million clones, roughly 92% of them appearing once. The sequenced material came from naive CD4+ T cells from PBMCs. Every receptor here comes from a man younger than 30 in good health. Some clones in this sample may be carry-over from other donors' samples. CDR3s include the opening cysteine and the closing phenylalanine or tryptophan. Each record gives: CDR3 DNA, CDR3 protein, clone size, V gene, J gene, D gene. The D gene is left open where the match is weak. Clone size is shown for a subset of rows, as once, few, many or a class of expanded clone.

CDR3 DNA: TGTGCCAGCAGCCCTCGACCGGGACTAGCGGATTATACGCAGTATTTT
CDR3 protein: CASSPRPGLADYTQYF
clone size: NA
V gene: TRBV5-8
J gene: TRBJ2-3
D gene: TRBD2

CDR3 DNA: TGCGCCAGCCAACCCGGGGGCGACTCTGGGGCCAACGTCCTGACTTTC
CDR3 protein: CASQPGGDSGANVLTF
clone size: once
V gene: TRBV5-1
J gene: TRBJ2-6
D gene: NA

CDR3 DNA: TGTGCCAGCTCACCGAGGCAGCTTAATGAAAAACTGTTTTTT
CDR3 protein: CASSPRQLNEKLFF
clone size: NA
V gene: TRBV18
J gene: TRBJ1-4
D gene: NA

CDR3 DNA: TGCAGCGTCCACCGGGTGGGAGGCCCCTACGAGCAGTACTTC
CDR3 protein: CSVHRVGGPYEQYF
clone size: NA
V gene: TRBV29-1
J gene: TRBJ2-7
D gene: NA

CDR3 DNA: TGTGCCACTAACCGCGGGCATAGCGGGAGCGGCGGGGAGCTGTTTTTT
CDR3 protein: CATNRGHSGSGGELFF
clone size: NA
V gene: TRBV19
J gene: TRBJ2-2
D gene: TRBD2

CDR3 DNA: TGTGCCAGCAGCTTAGGGACAGCCTATCAGCCCCAGCATTTT
CDR3 protein: CASSLGTAYQPQHF
clone size: NA
V gene: TRBV5-6
J gene: TRBJ1-5
D gene: TRBD1

CDR3 DNA: TGTGCCAGCAGCCGATGGGACAGGGAATGGACTGAAGCTTTCTTT
CDR3 protein: CASSRWDREWTEAFF
clone size: NA
V gene: TRBV5-5
J gene: TRBJ1-1
D gene: TRBD1

CDR3 DNA: TGTGCCAGCAGCTTACGATTATCCTACAATGAGCAGTTCTTC
CDR3 protein: CASSLRLSYNEQFF
clone size: NA
V gene: TRBV7-6
J gene: TRBJ2-1
D gene: NA

CDR3 DNA: TGCGCCAGCAGTACCGGGACAGGGGGTCACTACAATGAGCAGTTCTTC
CDR3 protein: CASSTGTGGHYNEQFF
clone size: NA
V gene: TRBV10-1
J gene: TRBJ2-1
D gene: TRBD1

CDR3 DNA: TGTGCCAGCAGTTTTTCACAGGGGACTAATGAGCAGTTCTTC
CDR3 protein: CASSFSQGTNEQFF
clone size: NA
V gene: TRBV28
J gene: TRBJ2-1
D gene: NA

CDR3 DNA: TGTGCCAGCAGCGTAGGGGGACAGCCGAATCAGCCCCAGCATTTT
CDR3 protein: CASSVGGQPNQPQHF
clone size: NA
V gene: TRBV9
J gene: TRBJ1-5
D gene: TRBD1

CDR3 DNA: TGTGCCTGGAGTGAGGGGACAGGGATTAACTCTGGGGCCAACGTCCTGACTTTC
CDR3 protein: CAWSEGTGINSGANVLTF
clone size: NA
V gene: TRBV30
J gene: TRBJ2-6
D gene: TRBD1

CDR3 DNA: TGTGCCAGCAGAAACCTCCGGGACAGAGACTACGAGCAGTACTTC
CDR3 protein: CASRNLRDRDYEQYF
clone size: NA
V gene: TRBV11-2
J gene: TRBJ2-7
D gene: TRBD1

CDR3 DNA: TGTGCCAGCAGCCCCCGGACAGGCCACCCTGAAGCTTTCTTT
CDR3 protein: CASSPRTGHPEAFF
clone size: NA
V gene: TRBV9
J gene: TRBJ1-1
D gene: TRBD1

CDR3 DNA: TGTGCCAGCAGCTTACGACAGCCCACGAACACCGGGGAGCTGTTTTTT
CDR3 protein: CASSLRQPTNTGELFF
clone size: NA
V gene: TRBV7-3
J gene: TRBJ2-2
D gene: NA

CDR3 DNA: TGTGCCAGCTCACCAGGGGGGCGGGAGACCAACTCCTACGAGCAGTACTTC
CDR3 protein: CASSPGGRETNSYEQYF
clone size: once
V gene: TRBV18
J gene: TRBJ2-7
D gene: NA

CDR3 DNA: TGTGCCAGCAGTATCCTGGACAGTTATAGCAATCAGCCCCAGCATTTT
CDR3 protein: CASSILDSYSNQPQHF
clone size: NA
V gene: TRBV28
J gene: TRBJ1-5
D gene: NA

CDR3 DNA: TGTGCCATCAGTGAGTCGAAGCGGGAGCTCTCCTACGAGCAGTACTTC
CDR3 protein: CAISESKRELSYEQYF
clone size: NA
V gene: TRBV10-3
J gene: TRBJ2-7
D gene: TRBD2

CDR3 DNA: TGTGCCAGCAGTTCCCGGGCCCGCGGCCACTATGGCTACACCTTC
CDR3 protein: CASSSRARGHYGYTF
clone size: once
V gene: TRBV27
J gene: TRBJ1-2
D gene: NA

CDR3 DNA: TGTGCCAGCAGCTTAAGCGGGAGGGCCTATAGCACCGGGGAGCTGTTTTTT
CDR3 protein: CASSLSGRAYSTGELFF
clone size: NA
V gene: TRBV7-9
J gene: TRBJ2-2
D gene: TRBD2

CDR3 DNA: TGCAGTGCGGGGGGGGTTAATGGCTACACCTTC
CDR3 protein: CSAGGVNGYTF
clone size: NA
V gene: TRBV20-1
J gene: TRBJ1-2
D gene: NA

CDR3 DNA: TGCGCCAGCAGCCAGGGTACACTCTCTGGAAACACCATATATTTT
CDR3 protein: CASSQGTLSGNTIYF
clone size: NA
V gene: TRBV5-1
J gene: TRBJ1-3
D gene: NA

CDR3 DNA: TGTGCCAGCAGCTTAGTAGGGGCAAACACTGAAGCTTTCTTT
CDR3 protein: CASSLVGANTEAFF
clone size: NA
V gene: TRBV7-2
J gene: TRBJ1-1
D gene: NA

CDR3 DNA: TGCGCCAGCAGCCCGGGACTAGCGGGGTTTGGCGGGGAGCTGTTTTTT
CDR3 protein: CASSPGLAGFGGELFF
clone size: NA
V gene: TRBV5-1
J gene: TRBJ2-2
D gene: TRBD2

CDR3 DNA: TGTGCCAGCTATACGTGGCGGGAGGGTAACACCGGGGAGCTGTTTTTT
CDR3 protein: CASYTWREGNTGELFF
clone size: NA
V gene: TRBV11-2
J gene: TRBJ2-2
D gene: TRBD2

CDR3 DNA: TGTGCCAGCAGTTTAAGGGGGGCTCGGTCCCAAGAGACCCAGTACTTC
CDR3 protein: CASSLRGARSQETQYF
clone size: NA
V gene: TRBV28
J gene: TRBJ2-5
D gene: NA

CDR3 DNA: TGTGCCAGCAGCTTATCAGGGGGCAACGGGCAGTTCTTC
CDR3 protein: CASSLSGGNGQFF
clone size: NA
V gene: TRBV7-2
J gene: TRBJ2-1
D gene: TRBD1

CDR3 DNA: TGTGCCAGCAGCGGTGAAGAGGTAGACCTGGAAGCTTTCTTT
CDR3 protein: CASSGEEVDLEAFF
clone size: NA
V gene: TRBV21-1
J gene: TRBJ1-1
D gene: NA

CDR3 DNA: TGTGCCAGAAGCTTCGGGGGCCCGTCCTACGAGCAGTACTTC
CDR3 protein: CARSFGGPSYEQYF
clone size: NA
V gene: TRBV5-3
J gene: TRBJ2-7
D gene: NA

CDR3 DNA: TGTGCCAGCAGCCCCCTAAACGCTGGGGCCAACGTCCTGACTTTC
CDR3 protein: CASSPLNAGANVLTF
clone size: NA
V gene: TRBV7-6
J gene: TRBJ2-6
D gene: NA

CDR3 DNA: TGCGCCAGCAGTAAGGTGGTGGGGACTCCAAGAACGAATAGAGCTTTCTTT
CDR3 protein: CASSKVVGTPRTNRAFF
clone size: NA
V gene: TRBV4-1
J gene: TRBJ1-1
D gene: NA

CDR3 DNA: TGTGCCAGCAGCCAAGAAGTGGGCGGGGGAATTTACAATGAGCAGTTCTTC
CDR3 protein: CASSQEVGGGIYNEQFF
clone size: NA
V gene: TRBV4-2
J gene: TRBJ2-1
D gene: TRBD2

CDR3 DNA: TGTGCCAGCAGCTTACAAAAGAAACTCTACAATGAGCAGTTCTTC
CDR3 protein: CASSLQKKLYNEQFF
clone size: NA
V gene: TRBV7-3
J gene: TRBJ2-1
D gene: NA

CDR3 DNA: TGTGCCATCAGTGGGCGTAGGGGGGGGTTAAGCGGGTACGAGCAGTACTTC
CDR3 protein: CAISGRRGGLSGYEQYF
clone size: once
V gene: TRBV10-3
J gene: TRBJ2-7
D gene: NA

CDR3 DNA: TGCGCCAGCAGCTTGAGGGCTGATTCCTACAATGAGCAGTTCTTC
CDR3 protein: CASSLRADSYNEQFF
clone size: NA
V gene: TRBV5-1
J gene: TRBJ2-1
D gene: NA

CDR3 DNA: TGCGCCAGCAGCTTGGAAGGGACAGGGACTGAAGCTTTCTTT
CDR3 protein: CASSLEGTGTEAFF
clone size: NA
V gene: TRBV5-1
J gene: TRBJ1-1
D gene: TRBD1

CDR3 DNA: TGTGCCAGTAGTACGTCAGGCAGAAATCAGCCCCAGCATTTT
CDR3 protein: CASSTSGRNQPQHF
clone size: NA
V gene: TRBV19
J gene: TRBJ1-5
D gene: NA

CDR3 DNA: TGTGCCAGCAGTTTATTCGGGCAGGGATTGAAAAACATTCAGTACTTC
CDR3 protein: CASSLFGQGLKNIQYF
clone size: NA
V gene: TRBV28
J gene: TRBJ2-4
D gene: NA

CDR3 DNA: TGTGCCAGCAGCTTAGTAGCGTACCAAGAGACCCAGTACTTC
CDR3 protein: CASSLVAYQETQYF
clone size: NA
V gene: TRBV11-1
J gene: TRBJ2-5
D gene: NA